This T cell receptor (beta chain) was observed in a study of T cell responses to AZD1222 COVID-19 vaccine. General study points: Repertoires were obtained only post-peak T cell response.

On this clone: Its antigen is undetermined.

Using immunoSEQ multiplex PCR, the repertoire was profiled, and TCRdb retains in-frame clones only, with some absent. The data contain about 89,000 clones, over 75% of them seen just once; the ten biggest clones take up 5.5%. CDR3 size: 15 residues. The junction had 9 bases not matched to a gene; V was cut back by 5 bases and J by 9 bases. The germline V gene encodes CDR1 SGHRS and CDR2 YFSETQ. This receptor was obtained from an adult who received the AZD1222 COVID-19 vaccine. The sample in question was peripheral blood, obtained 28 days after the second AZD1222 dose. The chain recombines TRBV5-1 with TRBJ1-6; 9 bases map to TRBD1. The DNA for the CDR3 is TGCGCCAGCAGACTCTCCGGGACAGGGATTTCACCCCTCCACTTT. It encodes CASRLSGTGISPLHF. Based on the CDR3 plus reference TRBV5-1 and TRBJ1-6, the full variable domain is KAGVTQTPRYLIKTRGQQVTLSCSPISGHRSVSWYQQTPGQGLQFLFEYFSETQRNKGNFPGRFSGRQFSNSRSEMNVSTLELGDSALYLCASRLSGTGISPLHFGNGTRLTVT.